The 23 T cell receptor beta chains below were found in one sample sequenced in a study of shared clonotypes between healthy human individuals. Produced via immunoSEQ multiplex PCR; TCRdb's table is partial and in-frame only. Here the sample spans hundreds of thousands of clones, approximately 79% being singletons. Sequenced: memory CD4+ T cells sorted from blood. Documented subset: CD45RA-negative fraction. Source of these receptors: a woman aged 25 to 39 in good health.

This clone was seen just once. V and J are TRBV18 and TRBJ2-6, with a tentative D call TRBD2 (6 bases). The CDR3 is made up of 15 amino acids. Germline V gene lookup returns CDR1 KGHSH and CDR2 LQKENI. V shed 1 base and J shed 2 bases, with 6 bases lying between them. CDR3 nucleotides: TGTGCCAGCTCACCACGGAGGGCTGGGGCCAACGTCCTGACTTTC. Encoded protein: CASSPRRAGANVLTF.

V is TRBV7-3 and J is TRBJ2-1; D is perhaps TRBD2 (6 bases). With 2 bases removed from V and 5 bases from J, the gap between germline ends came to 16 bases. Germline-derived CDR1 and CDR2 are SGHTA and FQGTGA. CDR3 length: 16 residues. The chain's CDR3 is CASSLLRGIANNEQFF. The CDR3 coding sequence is TGTGCCAGCAGCTTACTGCGCGGGATAGCCAACAATGAGCAGTTCTTC.

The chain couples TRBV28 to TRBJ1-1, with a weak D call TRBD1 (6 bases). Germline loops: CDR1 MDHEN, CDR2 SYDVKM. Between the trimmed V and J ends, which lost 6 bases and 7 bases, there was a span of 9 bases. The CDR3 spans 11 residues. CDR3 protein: CASRGQFEAFF. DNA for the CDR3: TGTGCCAGCAGAGGACAGTTTGAAGCTTTCTTT.

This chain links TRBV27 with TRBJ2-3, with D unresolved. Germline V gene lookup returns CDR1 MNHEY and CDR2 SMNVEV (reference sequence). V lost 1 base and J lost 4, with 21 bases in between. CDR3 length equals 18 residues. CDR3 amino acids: CASSLLPISSLPPDTQYF. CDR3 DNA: TGTGCCAGCAGTTTATTACCCATTTCTAGTCTCCCACCAGATACGCAGTATTTT.

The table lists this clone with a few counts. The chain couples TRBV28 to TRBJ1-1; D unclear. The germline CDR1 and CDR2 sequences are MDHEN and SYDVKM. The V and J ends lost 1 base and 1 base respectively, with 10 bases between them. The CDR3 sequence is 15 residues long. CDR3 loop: CASSLFAAGNTEAFF. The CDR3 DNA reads TGTGCCAGCAGTTTATTTGCCGCGGGGAACACTGAAGCTTTCTTT.

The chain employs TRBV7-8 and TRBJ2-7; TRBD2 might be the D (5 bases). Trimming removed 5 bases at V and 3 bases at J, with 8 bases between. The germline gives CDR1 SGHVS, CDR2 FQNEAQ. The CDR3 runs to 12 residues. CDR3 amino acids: CASSTRDYEQYF. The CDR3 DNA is TGTGCCAGCAGCACGAGGGACTACGAGCAGTACTTC. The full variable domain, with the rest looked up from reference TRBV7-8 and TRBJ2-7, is GAGVSQSPRYKVAKRGQDVALRCDPISGHVSLFWYQQALGQGPEFLTYFQNEAQLDKSGLPSDRFFAERPEGSVSTLKIQRTQQEDSAVYLCASSTRDYEQYFGPGTRLTVT.

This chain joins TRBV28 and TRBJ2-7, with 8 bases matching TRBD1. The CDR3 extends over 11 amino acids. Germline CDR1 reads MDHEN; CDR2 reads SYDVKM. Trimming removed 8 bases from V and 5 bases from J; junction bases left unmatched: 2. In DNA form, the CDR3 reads TGTGCCAGCCAGGGGGCTCACGAGCAGTACTTC. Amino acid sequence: CASQGAHEQYF.

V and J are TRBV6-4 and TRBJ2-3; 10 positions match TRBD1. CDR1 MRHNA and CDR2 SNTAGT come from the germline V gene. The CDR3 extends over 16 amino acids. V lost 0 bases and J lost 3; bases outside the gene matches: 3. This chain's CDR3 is CASSDSGTGVTDTQYF. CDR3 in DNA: TGTGCCAGCAGTGACTCCGGGACAGGGGTAACAGATACGCAGTATTTT.

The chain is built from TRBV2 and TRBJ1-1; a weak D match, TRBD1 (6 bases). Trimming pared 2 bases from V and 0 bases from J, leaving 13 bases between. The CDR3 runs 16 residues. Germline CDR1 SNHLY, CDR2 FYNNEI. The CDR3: CASSEIYQGMNTEAFF. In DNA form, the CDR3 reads TGTGCCAGCAGTGAAATATATCAGGGGATGAACACTGAAGCTTTCTTT.

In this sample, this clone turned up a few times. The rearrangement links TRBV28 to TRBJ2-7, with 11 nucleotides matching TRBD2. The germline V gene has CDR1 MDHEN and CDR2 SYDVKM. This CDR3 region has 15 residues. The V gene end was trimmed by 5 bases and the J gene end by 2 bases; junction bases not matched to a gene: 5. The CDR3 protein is CASSPVAGGTYEQYF. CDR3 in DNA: TGTGCCAGCAGTCCTGTAGCGGGAGGGACCTACGAGCAGTACTTC.

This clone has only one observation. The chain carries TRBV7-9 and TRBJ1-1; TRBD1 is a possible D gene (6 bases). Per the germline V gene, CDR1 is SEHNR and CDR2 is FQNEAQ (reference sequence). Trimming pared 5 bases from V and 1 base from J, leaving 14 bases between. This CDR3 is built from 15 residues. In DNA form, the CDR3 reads TGTGCCAGCAGCCTCGAAAGGGGGAAGAACACTGAAGCTTTCTTT. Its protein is CASSLERGKNTEAFF.

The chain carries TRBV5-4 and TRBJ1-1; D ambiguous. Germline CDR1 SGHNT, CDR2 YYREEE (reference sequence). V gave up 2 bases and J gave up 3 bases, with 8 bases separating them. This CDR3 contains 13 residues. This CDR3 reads CASSFQEDTEAFF. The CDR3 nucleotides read TGTGCCAGCAGCTTTCAGGAGGACACTGAAGCTTTCTTT.

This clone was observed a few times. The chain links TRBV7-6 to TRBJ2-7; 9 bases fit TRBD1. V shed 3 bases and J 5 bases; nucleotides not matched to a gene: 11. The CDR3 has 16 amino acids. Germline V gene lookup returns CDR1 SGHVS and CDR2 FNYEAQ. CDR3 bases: TGTGCCAGCAGCTTGCAACCGGGACAGGGAGTCAACGAGCAGTACTTC. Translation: CASSLQPGQGVNEQYF. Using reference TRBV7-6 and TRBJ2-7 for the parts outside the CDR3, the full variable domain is GAGVSQSPRYKVTKRGQDVALRCDPISGHVSLYWYRQALGQGPEFLTYFNYEAQQDKSGLPNDRFSAERPEGSISTLTIQRTEQRDSAMYRCASSLQPGQGVNEQYFGPGTRLTVT.

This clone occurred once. CDR3 nucleotides: TGTGCCAGCAGTTCAAGGACCGGGACAGGGTTACACGAGCAGTACTTC. Translation: CASSSRTGTGLHEQYF. V is TRBV28 and J is TRBJ2-7, with 9 bases matching TRBD1. Germline values: CDR1 MDHEN, CDR2 SYDVKM. The CDR3 consists of 16 residues. V was clipped by 4 bases and J by 5 bases; unmatched bases: 12.

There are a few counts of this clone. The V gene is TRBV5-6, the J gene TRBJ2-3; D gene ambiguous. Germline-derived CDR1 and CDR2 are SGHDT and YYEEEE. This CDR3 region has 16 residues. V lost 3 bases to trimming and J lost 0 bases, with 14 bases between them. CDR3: CASSSRALRSTDTQYF. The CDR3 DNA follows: TGTGCCAGCAGCTCCCGGGCACTAAGGAGCACAGATACGCAGTATTTT.

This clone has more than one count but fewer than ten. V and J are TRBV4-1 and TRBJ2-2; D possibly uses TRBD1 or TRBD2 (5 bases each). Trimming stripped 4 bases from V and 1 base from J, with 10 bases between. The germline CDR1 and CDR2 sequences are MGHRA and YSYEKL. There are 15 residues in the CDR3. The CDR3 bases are TGCGCCAGCAGCCCTCCGAGGGGGAACACCGGGGAGCTGTTTTTT. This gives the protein CASSPPRGNTGELFF.

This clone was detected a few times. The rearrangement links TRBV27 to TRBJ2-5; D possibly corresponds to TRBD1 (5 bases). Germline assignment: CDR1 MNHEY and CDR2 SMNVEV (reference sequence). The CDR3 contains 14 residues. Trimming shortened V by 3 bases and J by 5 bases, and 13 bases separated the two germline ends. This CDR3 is CASSFAGSVETQYF. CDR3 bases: TGTGCCAGCAGTTTTGCAGGGTCCGTTGAGACCCAGTACTTC.

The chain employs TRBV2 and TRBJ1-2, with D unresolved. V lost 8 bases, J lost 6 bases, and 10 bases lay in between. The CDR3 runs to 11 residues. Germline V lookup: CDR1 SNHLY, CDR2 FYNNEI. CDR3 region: CASGFGDGYTF. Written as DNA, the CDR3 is TGTGCCAGCGGATTCGGCGATGGCTACACCTTC.

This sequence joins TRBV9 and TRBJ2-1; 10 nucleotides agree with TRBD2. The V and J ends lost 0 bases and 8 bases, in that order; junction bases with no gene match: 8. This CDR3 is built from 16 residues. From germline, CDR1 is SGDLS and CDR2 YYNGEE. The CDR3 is CASSVELAGERDEQFF. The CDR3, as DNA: TGTGCCAGCAGCGTAGAGCTAGCGGGAGAGAGGGATGAGCAGTTCTTC.

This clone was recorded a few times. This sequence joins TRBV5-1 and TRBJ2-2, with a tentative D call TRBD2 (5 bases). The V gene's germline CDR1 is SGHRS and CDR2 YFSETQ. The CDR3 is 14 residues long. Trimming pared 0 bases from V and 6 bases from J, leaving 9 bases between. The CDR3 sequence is CASSLGGSPGELFF. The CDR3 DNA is TGCGCCAGCAGCTTGGGAGGGAGTCCCGGGGAGCTGTTTTTT.

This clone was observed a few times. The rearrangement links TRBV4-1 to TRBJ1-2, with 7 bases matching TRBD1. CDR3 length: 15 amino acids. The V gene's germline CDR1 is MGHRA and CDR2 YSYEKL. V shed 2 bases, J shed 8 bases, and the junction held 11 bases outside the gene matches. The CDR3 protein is CASSQKSSQGGGYTF. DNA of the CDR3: TGCGCCAGCAGCCAAAAAAGCTCTCAGGGGGGAGGCTACACCTTC.

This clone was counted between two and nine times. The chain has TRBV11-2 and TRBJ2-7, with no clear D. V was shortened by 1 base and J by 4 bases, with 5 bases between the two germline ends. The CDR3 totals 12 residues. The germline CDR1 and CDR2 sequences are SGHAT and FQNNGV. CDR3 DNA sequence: TGTGCCAGCAGCTTAGGTCAGTACGAGCAGTACTTC. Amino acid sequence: CASSLGQYEQYF.

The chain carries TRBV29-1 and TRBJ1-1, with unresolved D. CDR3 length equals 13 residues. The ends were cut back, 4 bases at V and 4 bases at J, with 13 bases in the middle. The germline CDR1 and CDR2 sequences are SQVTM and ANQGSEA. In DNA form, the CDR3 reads TGCAGCGTTGTCCGGGCCGGGAGCACTGAAGCTTTCTTT. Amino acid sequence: CSVVRAGSTEAFF.